One sample yielded the 13 T cell receptor beta chains listed below, sequenced in a study of graft-versus-host responses after intestinal transplantation. These receptors have no identified antigens. TCRdb's copy holds only in-frame clones and misses some; the assay was immunoSEQ multiplex PCR. In the table there are some 86,000 clones, about 88% of which are singletons. Sequenced material: unstimulated CD4+ T cells sorted from spleen or lymph node cells, taken before transplant. The receptors come from a human donor who was the organ donor for an intestinal transplant.

Here the CDR3 DNA reads TGTGCCAGCAGCCCAGATCCCCCCACCGGGGAGCTGTTTTTT. Translation: CASSPDPPTGELFF. This chain uses TRBV7-2 with TRBJ2-2, with D unclear. The germline CDR1 and CDR2 sequences are SGHTA and FQGNSA. V was shortened by 5 bases and J by 4 bases, with 11 bases between the two germline ends. CDR3 length: 14 amino acids.

The rearrangement links TRBV7-9 to TRBJ2-5, with D possibly TRBD2 on 6 matching bases. The DNA end is a closer match to TRBJ2-7, so the J assignment may be wrong. The CDR3 contains 15 residues. Germline V gene lookup returns CDR1 SEHNR and CDR2 FQNEAQ (reference sequence). Written as DNA, the CDR3 is TGTGCCAGCAGCTTCCGAGCCGGGACTTCCTACGAGCAGTACTTC. Translation gives CASSFRAGTSYEQYF.

The V gene is TRBV20-1, the J gene TRBJ1-2; D uncertain. The germline V and J ends were trimmed by 6 bases and 4 bases, with 9 bases remaining between them. The CDR3 spans 11 residues. Germline loops: CDR1 DFQATT, CDR2 SNEGSKA (reference sequence). The CDR3 DNA sequence: TGCAGTGCCATTAACGGCTATGGCTACACCTTC. Translated, it gives CSAINGYGYTF.

The rearrangement uses TRBV6-5 and TRBJ1-4; TRBD1 is a possible D gene (5 bases). Trimming shortened V by 2 bases and J by 5 bases, and 9 bases separated the two germline ends. The CDR3 sequence is 14 residues long. Germline V gene sequence: CDR1 MNHEY, CDR2 SVGAGI. CDR3 in amino acids: CASSYDSWNEKLFF. The CDR3, as DNA: TGTGCCAGCAGTTACGACAGCTGGAATGAAAAACTGTTTTTT.

This clone was counted between two and nine times. The DNA for the CDR3 is TGCGCCAGCAGCCAAGCACTAGCGGGAGGATTAGGGCGGAGTGAGCAGTTCTTC. It yields the protein CASSQALAGGLGRSEQFF. The chain employs TRBV4-3 and TRBJ2-1; 12 bases align to TRBD2. The CDR3 contains 18 residues. V lost 1 base, J lost 9 bases, and 13 bases stayed unmatched. Germline values: CDR1 LGHNA, CDR2 YSLEER.

CDR3 nucleotides: TGTGCCAGCAGCACAGGGGTGAGTTACACCTTC. Translating gives CASSTGVSYTF. The chain recombines TRBV2 with TRBJ1-2, with TRBD1 identical over 7 bases. After removal of 6 bases from V and 11 bases from J, the junction contained 6 bases not matched to a gene. The germline V gene has CDR1 SNHLY and CDR2 FYNNEI. CDR3 size: 11 residues.

V gene TRBV29-1 combines with J gene TRBJ1-2; TRBD1 aligns across 7 bases. V dropped 6 bases and J dropped 2; count of bases not matched to a gene: 6. Germline assignment: CDR1 SQVTM and CDR2 ANQGSEA. The CDR3 has 13 amino acids. CDR3 amino acids: CSVQGGRNYGYTF. The DNA of the CDR3 is TGCAGCGTCCAAGGGGGCAGGAACTATGGCTACACCTTC.

The chain is built from TRBV11-3 and TRBJ2-7, with 7 bases identical to TRBD1. The CDR3 spans 14 residues. CDR1 and CDR2 from the germline V gene are SGHNT and YENEEA. Germline trimming cut 3 bases from V and 3 bases from J; bases unmatched to any gene: 5. The CDR3 loop reads CASSLGQNHYEQYF. The CDR3, as DNA: TGTGCCAGCAGCTTGGGACAGAACCACTACGAGCAGTACTTC.

The CDR3 region is CASSPPDRAWKTYTF. CDR3 sequence (DNA): TGTGCCAGCAGTCCACCCGACAGGGCTTGGAAAACCTACACCTTC. The chain links TRBV28 to TRBJ1-2, with TRBD1 matching 7 bases. There are 15 residues in the CDR3. V dropped 5 bases and J dropped 10; count of bases not matched to a gene: 16. Germline assignment: CDR1 MDHEN and CDR2 SYDVKM.

This chain connects TRBV27 to TRBJ1-1; unclear D gene. Per germline, CDR1 MNHEY and CDR2 SMNVEV (reference sequence). Trimming shortened V by 3 bases and J by 5 bases, and 16 bases separated the two germline ends. The CDR3 runs 15 residues. CDR3 protein: CASSFDRPGRTEAFF. CDR3 coding DNA: TGTGCCAGCAGTTTTGATCGGCCCGGGAGGACTGAAGCTTTCTTT.

This chain joins TRBV7-2 and TRBJ2-3; 8 positions match TRBD1. V dropped 5 bases and J dropped 2; count of bases not matched to a gene: 6. CDR1 and CDR2 from the germline V gene are SGHTA and FQGNSA. This CDR3 has 15 residues. CDR3 protein: CASSPRTGITDTQYF. For the CDR3, the DNA is TGTGCCAGCAGCCCGCGGACAGGGATCACAGATACGCAGTATTTT.

The rearrangement joins TRBV5-1 to TRBJ2-1, with 8 bases fitting TRBD2. CDR3 size: 15 residues. Germline loops: CDR1 SGHRS, CDR2 YFSETQ. V was pared by 0 bases and J by 5 bases, with 4 bases of the junction left unmatched. The DNA for the CDR3 is TGCGCCAGCAGCTTGGTATTAGCGGGACACAATGAGCAGTTCTTC. It specifies CASSLVLAGHNEQFF. Drawing the rest from reference TRBV5-1 and TRBJ2-1, the complete variable domain is KAGVTQTPRYLIKTRGQQVTLSCSPISGHRSVSWYQQTPGQGLQFLFEYFSETQRNKGNFPGRFSGRQFSNSRSEMNVSTLELGDSALYLCASSLVLAGHNEQFFGPGTRLTVL.

This sequence joins TRBV7-2 and TRBJ1-1; D not resolved. The germline V gene has CDR1 SGHTA and CDR2 FQGNSA. The CDR3 contains 13 residues. The V end was cut by 2 bases, the J end by 0 bases, with 4 bases between. The DNA of the CDR3 is TGTGCCAGCAGCTTATCAGTGAACACTGAAGCTTTCTTT. Translated, it gives CASSLSVNTEAFF.